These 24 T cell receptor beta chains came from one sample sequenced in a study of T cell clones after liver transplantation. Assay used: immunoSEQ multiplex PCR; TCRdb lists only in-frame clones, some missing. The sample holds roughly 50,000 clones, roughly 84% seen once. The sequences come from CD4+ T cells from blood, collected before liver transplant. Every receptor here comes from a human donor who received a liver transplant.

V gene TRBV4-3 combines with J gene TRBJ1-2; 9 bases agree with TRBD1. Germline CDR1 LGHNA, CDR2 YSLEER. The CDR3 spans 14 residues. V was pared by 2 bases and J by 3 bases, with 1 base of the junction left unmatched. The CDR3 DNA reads TGCGCCAGCAGCCAACGACAGGGGGACTATGGCTACACCTTC. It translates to CASSQRQGDYGYTF.

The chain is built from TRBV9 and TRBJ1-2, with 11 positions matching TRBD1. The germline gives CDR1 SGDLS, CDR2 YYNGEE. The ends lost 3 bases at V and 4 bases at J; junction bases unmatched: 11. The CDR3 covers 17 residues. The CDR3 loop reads CASSADPGTGGVYGYTF. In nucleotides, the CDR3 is TGTGCCAGCAGCGCTGACCCCGGGACAGGGGGTGTCTATGGCTACACCTTC.

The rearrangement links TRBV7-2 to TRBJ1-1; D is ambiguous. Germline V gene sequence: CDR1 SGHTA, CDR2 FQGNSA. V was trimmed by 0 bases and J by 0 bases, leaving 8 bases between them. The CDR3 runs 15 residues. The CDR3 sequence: CASSLAGSVNTEAFF. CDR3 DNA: TGTGCCAGCAGCTTAGCGGGCAGCGTGAACACTGAAGCTTTCTTT.

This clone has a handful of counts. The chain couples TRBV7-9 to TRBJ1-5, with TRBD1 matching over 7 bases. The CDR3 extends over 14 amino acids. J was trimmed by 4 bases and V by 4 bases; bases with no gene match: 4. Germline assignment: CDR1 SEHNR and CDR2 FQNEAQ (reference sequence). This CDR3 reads CASSSQGQNQPQHF. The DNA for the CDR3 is TGTGCCAGCAGCTCTCAGGGACAGAATCAGCCCCAGCATTTT.

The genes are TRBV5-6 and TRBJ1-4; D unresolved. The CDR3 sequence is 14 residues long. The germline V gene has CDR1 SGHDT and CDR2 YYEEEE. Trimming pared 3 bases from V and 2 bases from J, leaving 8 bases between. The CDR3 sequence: CASSWIGTNEKLFF. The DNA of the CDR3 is TGTGCCAGCAGCTGGATCGGTACTAATGAAAAACTGTTTTTT.

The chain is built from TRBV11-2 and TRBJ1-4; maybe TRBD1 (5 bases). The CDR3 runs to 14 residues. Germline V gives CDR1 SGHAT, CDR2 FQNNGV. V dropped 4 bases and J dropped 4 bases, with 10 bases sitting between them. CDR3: CASSWDGNNEKLFF. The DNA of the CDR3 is TGTGCCAGCAGCTGGGACGGTAATAATGAAAAACTGTTTTTT.

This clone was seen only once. The CDR3 here is CASRHDMNTEAFF. In DNA form, the CDR3 reads TGTGCCAGCAGACATGACATGAACACTGAAGCTTTCTTT. V is TRBV25-1 and J is TRBJ1-1; D is undetermined. CDR1 is MGHDK, CDR2 SYGVNS, per germline. The CDR3 covers 13 residues. V lost 6 bases and J 0 bases, leaving 8 bases between the germline ends.

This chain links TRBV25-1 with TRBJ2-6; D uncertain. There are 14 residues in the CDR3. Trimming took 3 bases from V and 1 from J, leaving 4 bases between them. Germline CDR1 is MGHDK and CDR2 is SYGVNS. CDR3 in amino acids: CASSDPSGANVLTF. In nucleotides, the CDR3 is TGTGCCAGCAGTGACCCATCTGGGGCCAACGTCCTGACTTTC.

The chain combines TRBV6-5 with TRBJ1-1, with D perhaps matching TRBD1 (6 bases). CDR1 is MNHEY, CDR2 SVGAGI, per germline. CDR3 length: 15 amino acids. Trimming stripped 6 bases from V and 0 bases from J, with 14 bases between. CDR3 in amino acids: CASRGRTAVNTEAFF. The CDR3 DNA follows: TGTGCCAGCAGGGGCCGGACAGCGGTGAACACTGAAGCTTTCTTT.

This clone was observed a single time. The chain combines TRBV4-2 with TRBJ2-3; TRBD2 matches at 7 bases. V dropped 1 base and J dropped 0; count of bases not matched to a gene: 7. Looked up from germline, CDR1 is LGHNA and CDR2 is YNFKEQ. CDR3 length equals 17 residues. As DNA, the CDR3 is TGTGCCAGCAGCCAAGGCCGGCGGGGAGGGAGCACAGATACGCAGTATTTT. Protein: CASSQGRRGGSTDTQYF.

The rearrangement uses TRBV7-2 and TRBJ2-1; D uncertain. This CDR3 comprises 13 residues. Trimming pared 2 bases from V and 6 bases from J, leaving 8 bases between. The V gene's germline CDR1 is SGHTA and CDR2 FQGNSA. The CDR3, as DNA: TGTGCCAGCAGCTTAATTTATAGCAATGAGCAGTTCTTC. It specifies CASSLIYSNEQFF.

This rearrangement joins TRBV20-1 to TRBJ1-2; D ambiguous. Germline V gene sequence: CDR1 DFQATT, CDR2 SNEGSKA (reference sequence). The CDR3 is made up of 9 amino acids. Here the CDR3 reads CTFPDGYTF. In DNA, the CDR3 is TGCACTTTCCCCGATGGCTACACCTTC.

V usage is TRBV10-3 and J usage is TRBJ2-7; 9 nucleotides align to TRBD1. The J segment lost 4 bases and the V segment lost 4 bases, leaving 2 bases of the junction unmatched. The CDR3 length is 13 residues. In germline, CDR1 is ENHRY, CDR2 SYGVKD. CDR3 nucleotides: TGTGCCATCAGTGCCGGGACAGGGTACGAGCAGTACTTC. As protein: CAISAGTGYEQYF.

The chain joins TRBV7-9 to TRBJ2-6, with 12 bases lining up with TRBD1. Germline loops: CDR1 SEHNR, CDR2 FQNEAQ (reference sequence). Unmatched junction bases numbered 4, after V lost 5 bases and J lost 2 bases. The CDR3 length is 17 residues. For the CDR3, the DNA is TGTGCCAGCAGCCAGGGACAGGGGGCGCCTGGGGCCAACGTCCTGACTTTC. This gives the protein CASSQGQGAPGANVLTF.

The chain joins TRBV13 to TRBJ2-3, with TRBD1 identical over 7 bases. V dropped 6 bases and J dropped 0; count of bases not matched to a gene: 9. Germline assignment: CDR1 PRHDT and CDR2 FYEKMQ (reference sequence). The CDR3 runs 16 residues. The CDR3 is CASSPSTGASTDTQYF. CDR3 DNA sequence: TGTGCCAGCAGTCCATCCACAGGGGCTAGCACAGATACGCAGTATTTT.

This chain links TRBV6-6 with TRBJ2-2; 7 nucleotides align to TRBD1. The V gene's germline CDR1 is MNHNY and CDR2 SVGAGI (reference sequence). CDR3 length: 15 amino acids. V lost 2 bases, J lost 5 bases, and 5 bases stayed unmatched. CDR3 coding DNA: TGTGCCAGCAGTTACCGACAGGGAGAGACCGGGGAGCTGTTTTTT. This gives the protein CASSYRQGETGELFF.

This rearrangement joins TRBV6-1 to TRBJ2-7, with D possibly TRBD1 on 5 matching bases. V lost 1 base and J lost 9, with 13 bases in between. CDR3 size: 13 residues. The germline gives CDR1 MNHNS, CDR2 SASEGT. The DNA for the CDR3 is TGTGCCAGCAGTGAAGACAGGTCCCTAGTGCAGTACTTC. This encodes CASSEDRSLVQYF.

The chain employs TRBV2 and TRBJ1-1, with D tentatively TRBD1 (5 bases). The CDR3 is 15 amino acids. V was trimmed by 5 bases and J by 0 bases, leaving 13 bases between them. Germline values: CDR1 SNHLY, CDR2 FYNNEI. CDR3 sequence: CASSFSGQMNTEAFF. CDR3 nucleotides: TGTGCCAGCAGTTTTAGCGGACAAATGAACACTGAAGCTTTCTTT.

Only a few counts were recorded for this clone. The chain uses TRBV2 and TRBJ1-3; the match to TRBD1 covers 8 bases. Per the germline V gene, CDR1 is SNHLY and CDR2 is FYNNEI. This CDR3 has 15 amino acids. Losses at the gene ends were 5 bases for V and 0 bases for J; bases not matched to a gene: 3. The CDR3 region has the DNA TGTGCCAGCAGTAACAGGGGGATCTCTGGAAACACCATATATTTT. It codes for CASSNRGISGNTIYF.

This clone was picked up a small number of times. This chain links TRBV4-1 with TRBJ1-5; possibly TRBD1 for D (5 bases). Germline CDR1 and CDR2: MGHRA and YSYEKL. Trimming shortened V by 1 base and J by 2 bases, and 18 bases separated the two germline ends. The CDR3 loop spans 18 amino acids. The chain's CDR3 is CASSQGAGPWGGNQPQHF. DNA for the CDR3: TGCGCCAGCAGCCAAGGGGCTGGACCCTGGGGGGGCAATCAGCCCCAGCATTTT.

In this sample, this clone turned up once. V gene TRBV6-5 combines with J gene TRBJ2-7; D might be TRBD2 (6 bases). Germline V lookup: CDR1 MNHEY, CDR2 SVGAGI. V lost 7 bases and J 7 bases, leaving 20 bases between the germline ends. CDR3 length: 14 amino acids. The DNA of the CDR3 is TGTGCCAGCAACCACAGAGGGCCGGCGGGGGAGCAGTACTTC. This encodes CASNHRGPAGEQYF.

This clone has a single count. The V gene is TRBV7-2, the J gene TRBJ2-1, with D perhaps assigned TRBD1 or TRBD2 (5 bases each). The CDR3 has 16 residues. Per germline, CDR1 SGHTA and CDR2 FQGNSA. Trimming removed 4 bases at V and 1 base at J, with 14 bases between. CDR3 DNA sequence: TGTGCCAGCAGCTACCGGGGCCTCTCATCCTACAATGAGCAGTTCTTC. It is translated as CASSYRGLSSYNEQFF.

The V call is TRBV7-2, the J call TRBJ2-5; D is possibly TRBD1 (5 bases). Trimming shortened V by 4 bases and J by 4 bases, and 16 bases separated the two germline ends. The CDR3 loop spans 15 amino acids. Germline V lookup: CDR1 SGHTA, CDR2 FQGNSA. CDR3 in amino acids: CASSYSGPGGETQYF. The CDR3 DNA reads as TGTGCCAGCAGCTATTCAGGGCCCGGCGGAGAGACCCAGTACTTC. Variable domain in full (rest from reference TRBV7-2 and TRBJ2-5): GAGVSQSPSNKVTEKGKDVELRCDPISGHTALYWYRQSLGQGLEFLIYFQGNSAPDKSGLPSDRFSAERTGGSVSTLTIQRTQQEDSAVYLCASSYSGPGGETQYFGPGTRLLVL.

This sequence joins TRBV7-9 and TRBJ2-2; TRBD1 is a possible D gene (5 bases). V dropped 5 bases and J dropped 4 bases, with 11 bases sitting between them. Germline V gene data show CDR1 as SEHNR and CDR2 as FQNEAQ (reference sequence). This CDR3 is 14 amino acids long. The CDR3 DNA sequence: TGTGCCAGCAGCCCCCGACAGCGCACCGGGGAGCTGTTTTTT. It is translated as CASSPRQRTGELFF.